This paragraph covers one TCR beta chain sequence. No antigen is known for it. These data come from a study of T cell responses to AZD1222 COVID-19 vaccine. Study-wide results and limits: Most donors were white British, females outnumbered males, and clonal diversity was possibly underestimated. Just six AZD1222 recipients were seropositive at baseline. Spike-specific TCR breadth and depth were elevated following two AZD1222 doses.

Trimming at V came to 4 bases and at J to 4 bases, leaving 6 bases not matched to a gene. Germline-derived CDR1 and CDR2 are SEHNR and FQNEAQ (reference sequence). This CDR3 contains 14 residues. Sequencing was performed with immunoSEQ multiplex PCR; in TCRdb, only in-frame clones are kept and a portion is missing. The sample contains about 81,000 clones, approximately 90% of which appear only once. The V and J genes are TRBV7-9 and TRBJ1-1, with 7 bases that match TRBD1. The sequence derives from an adult who received the AZD1222 COVID-19 vaccine. The starting material was peripheral blood, obtained 28 days after the second AZD1222 dose. As DNA, the CDR3 is TGTGCCAGCAGCTCGCAACAGGGGACCACTGAAGCTTTCTTT. Residues: CASSSQQGTTEAFF.